This T cell receptor beta chain was recorded in a study of T cells expressing NK-cell markers. Study details: HCMV seropositivity characterized most of the eight sequenced donors, and seronegativity one.

Germline V gene data show CDR1 as SSHAT and CDR2 as FNYEAQ (reference sequence). The CDR3 consists of 15 residues. On this clonotype itself: Its target is not known.

Whole-study findings and limits: The dominant NKG2C+ clonotypes represented about 1.0-7.5% of CD8+ T cells in six donors.

TCRdb derives one entry per CDR3 protein from the 5' RACE reads, leaving out DNA. The sample includes about 190,000 distinct CDR3 sequences. The material sequenced was blood T cells: a sorted CD56 or NKG2C T cell subset, CD4+ or CD8+ T cells, or bulk PBMC T cells (not recorded which). This clonotype was sampled from a man aged 18-75 years in good health. The chain is built from TRBV7-7 and TRBJ2-1; TCRdb outputs TRBD2, but without DNA this stays unchecked. The CDR3: CASSLVAGGPNEQFF.